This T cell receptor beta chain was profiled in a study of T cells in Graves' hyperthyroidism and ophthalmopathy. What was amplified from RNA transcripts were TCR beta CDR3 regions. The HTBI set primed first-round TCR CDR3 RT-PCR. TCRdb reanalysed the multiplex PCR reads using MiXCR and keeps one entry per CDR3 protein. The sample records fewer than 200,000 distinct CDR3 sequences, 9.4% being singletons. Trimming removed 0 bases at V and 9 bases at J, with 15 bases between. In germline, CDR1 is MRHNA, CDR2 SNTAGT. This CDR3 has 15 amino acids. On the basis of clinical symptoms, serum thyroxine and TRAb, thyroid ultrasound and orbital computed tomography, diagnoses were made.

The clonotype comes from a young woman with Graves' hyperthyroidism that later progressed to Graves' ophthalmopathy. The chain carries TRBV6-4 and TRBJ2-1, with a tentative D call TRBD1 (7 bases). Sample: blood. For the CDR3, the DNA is TGTGCCAGCAGTGACTCGGAGGGGGCTGCTGGTGAGCAGTTCTTC. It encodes CASSDSEGAAGEQFF.